Listed below are T cell receptor beta chains from one sample, sequenced in a study of control samples from healthy donors and cancer patients. Sequencing was performed with immunoSEQ multiplex PCR; in TCRdb, only in-frame clones are kept and a portion is missing. The table includes over 30,000 clones, 86% detected once. Sequencing was performed on PBMCs. The source is a woman aged 40 to 50 with lung cancer. The CDR3 runs from the conserved cysteine through the conserved F or W. A D gene is named only where the DNA matches it firmly. Clone sizes are given selectively: once, few, many, or a class where the clone is expanded.

D gene	V gene	J gene	clone size	CDR3 DNA	CDR3 protein
TRBD1	TRBV24-1	TRBJ2-2	-	TGTGCCACCAGTGGTACAGGGGGCCCAAGCACCGGGGAGCTGTTTTTT	CATSGTGGPSTGELFF
-	TRBV9	TRBJ2-2	once	TGTGCCAGCAGCTTCAGGGCGGCCGGGCCCGGGGAGCTGTTTTTT	CASSFRAAGPGELFF
TRBD2	TRBV7-6	TRBJ2-1	-	TGTGCCAGCAGCCCGAGGCTATCGGGGGGTGAGCAGTTCTTC	CASSPRLSGGEQFF
-	TRBV4-2	TRBJ1-2	-	TGTGCCACCGGACCGACAGTTAACTATGGCTACACCTTC	CATGPTVNYGYTF
TRBD1	TRBV19	TRBJ1-2	-	TGTGCCACCCTTGACGACAGGGGGGTCTATGGCTACACCTTC	CATLDDRGVYGYTF
-	TRBV19	TRBJ1-1	-	TGTGCCAGTAGTAGAAGGGAAGGGGTTGTGACTGAAGCTTTCTTT	CASSRREGVVTEAFF
-	TRBV27	TRBJ2-2	-	TGTGCCAGCGTCCAGGACCCGAACACCGGGGAGCTGTTTTTT	CASVQDPNTGELFF
-	TRBV27	TRBJ2-3	-	TGTGCCAGCGGATATAGCGGTAGATCAGATACGCAGTATTTT	CASGYSGRSDTQYF
TRBD2	TRBV30	TRBJ2-3	-	TGTGCCTGGAGTCCGACTAGCTCTAGCACAGATACGCAGTATTTT	CAWSPTSSSTDTQYF
-	TRBV18	TRBJ1-1	-	TGTGCCAGCTCACCACCGAAAATCAGGGGCATGGGGGCGGACACTGAAGCTTTCTTT	CASSPPKIRGMGADTEAFF
TRBD2	TRBV27	TRBJ2-1	once	TGTGCCAGCAGTTCAGGACTGGCGGGGGTATCCAATGAGCAGTTCTTC	CASSSGLAGVSNEQFF
TRBD1	TRBV5-1	TRBJ2-3	-	TGCGCCAGCAGCTTCGACAGGGAGGATACGCAGTATTTT	CASSFDREDTQYF
-	TRBV28	TRBJ2-2	-	TGTGCCAGCAGTTTGACTGGGGGGACCAGGGAGCTGTTTTTT	CASSLTGGTRELFF
-	TRBV28	TRBJ1-2	-	TGTGCCAGCAGTTTGTTAACGGAAGCTAACTATGGCTACACCTTC	CASSLLTEANYGYTF
TRBD1	TRBV28	TRBJ2-7	-	TGTGCCAGCAGCCAAGGGGGGACAGGGGGCAACGAGCAGTACTTC	CASSQGGTGGNEQYF
-	TRBV28	TRBJ1-5	-	TGTGCCAGCAGTAGTAGTTATCAGCCCCAGCATTTT	CASSSSYQPQHF
-	TRBV25-1	TRBJ1-1	-	TGTGCCAGCAGTGTCGGAGGGGGTCCCGAAGCTTTCTTT	CASSVGGGPEAFF
-	TRBV19	TRBJ1-1	-	TGTGCCAGTAGGGACCTGGACAGTGCTATGAACACTGAAGCTTTCTTT	CASRDLDSAMNTEAFF
TRBD2	TRBV9	TRBJ2-3	-	TGTGCCAGCAGCGGGACTAGCGGAGCAACAGATACGCAGTATTTT	CASSGTSGATDTQYF
TRBD1	TRBV11-2	TRBJ1-2	-	TGTGCCAGCAGCCCGGGTGCAGGGGGGAGCTATGGCTACACCTTC	CASSPGAGGSYGYTF
TRBD1	TRBV18	TRBJ1-2	-	TGTGCCAGCTCACCATCGGACAGGGGTTATGGCTACACCTTC	CASSPSDRGYGYTF
TRBD1	TRBV4-2	TRBJ2-5	few	TGTGCCAGCAGCCAAGACCCGACAGGGCACATCCAAGAGACCCAGTACTTC	CASSQDPTGHIQETQYF
-	TRBV30	TRBJ2-6	-	TGTGCCTGGACGGGGGATGTATCCAACTCTGGGGCCAACGTCCTGACTTTC	CAWTGDVSNSGANVLTF